In this sample, the clone carrying this TCR beta chain turned up many times. The entry originates in a study of regulatory T cells in long-lasting Graves disease. Researchers made TCR beta libraries by using iRepertoire HTBI primers and running Arm-PCR on CDR3 regions. TCRdb passed the multiplex PCR reads through MiXCR, listing each CDR3 protein once. This table holds 400,000 to 500,000 distinct CDR3 sequences, around 17% found once. Described time point: newly diagnosed GD, antithyroid drugs for less than 3 months. PBMC-derived RNA was used for the TCR library. This CDR3 spans 15 amino acids. J gave up 8 bases and V 4 bases, and 7 bases lay outside the gene matches. Germline-derived CDR1 and CDR2 are SNHLY and FYNNEI. The same specimen was also included in a second study, on T cells in Graves' hyperthyroidism and ophthalmopathy.

This rearrangement joins TRBV2 to TRBJ2-3; 12 nucleotides match TRBD2. This clonotype was sampled from a woman in her twenties or thirties with Graves disease. Specimen: peripheral blood mononuclear cells (PBMCs), collected at new diagnosis, from a patient treated with antithyroid drugs. The CDR3 coding sequence is TGTGCCAGCAGTGGTGGACTAGCGGGGACCGGTACGCAGTATTTT. It yields the protein CASSGGLAGTGTQYF.